Sequencing of this T cell receptor (beta chain) was carried out in a study of blood T cells in healthy people across ages. A second PCR, run for roughly 7 to 11 cycles, used a sample-barcoded 5' primer plus a J-beta primer mix. Every sample returned 2.5 million or more CDR3-containing paired-end reads. TCRdb passed the 5' RACE reads through MiXCR, listing each CDR3 protein once. This sample has hundreds of thousands of distinct CDR3 sequences, with around 46% found just once. Details on this clonotype: The target antigen is unknown.

General study results and limits: The study found more naive CD4+ cells and higher diversity in long-lived than aged donors.

Material for sequencing was blood. The sequence was obtained from a woman aged 55-69 years in good health.

The CDR3 reads CASNPGQGLNEKLFF. The CDR3 region has the DNA TGTGCCAGCAACCCGGGACAGGGGTTAAATGAAAAACTGTTTTTT. J is TRBJ1-4 and V is TRBV28; 10 bases fit TRBD1. The CDR3 spans 15 residues. Germline assignment: CDR1 MDHEN and CDR2 SYDVKM. V shed 7 bases and J 5 bases; nucleotides not matched to a gene: 7.